What follows describes a single T cell receptor beta chain. The sample comes from a study of T cells after yellow fever vaccination. Each CDR3 protein is one row after TCRdb ran MiXCR on the 5' RACE reads. The sample lists 340,000 or so distinct CDR3 sequences; roughly an eighth were seen once. This CDR3 is 13 amino acids long. In germline, CDR1 is SNHLY, CDR2 FYNNEI. The ends lost 7 bases at V and 4 bases at J; junction bases unmatched: 4. The sequence was collected from a man between 18 and 35 years old who received the YFV17D yellow fever vaccine. This sample comprised CD4+ T cells sorted from PBMCs, obtained 15 days after the yellow fever booster vaccination. V is TRBV2 and J is TRBJ2-5; 9 nucleotides align to TRBD1. As DNA, the CDR3 is TGTGCCAGCACATCGACAGGGGGAGAGACCCAGTACTTC. This encodes CASTSTGGETQYF.